These 32 T cell receptor beta chains were all obtained from the same sample, sequenced in a study of T cells in Graves' hyperthyroidism and ophthalmopathy. TCR beta CDR3 region amplification was performed from RNA transcripts. A set of HTBI primers served as the primers for a first-round RT-PCR of the TCR CDR3. TCRdb fed the multiplex PCR reads into MiXCR, producing one record per CDR3 protein. The sample shows 500,000 or so distinct CDR3 sequences, roughly 17% of them seen only once. The sample taken for sequencing was blood. The receptor set was obtained from a woman younger than 35 with Graves' ophthalmopathy.

This rearrangement joins TRBV19 to TRBJ2-1; 10 bases are a match to TRBD2. The CDR3 covers 14 residues. Germline trimming cut 5 bases from V and 9 bases from J; bases unmatched to any gene: 7. The V gene's germline CDR1 is LNHDA and CDR2 SQIVND (reference sequence). CDR3 nucleotides: TGTGCCAGTAGTGAGCTAGCGGGAGCCAGTGAGCAGTTCTTC. Translation gives CASSELAGASEQFF.

In its sample, this clonotype was seen many times. The CDR3, as DNA: TGTGCCAGCACCCGGGGGGGATCGGCCACTGAAGCTTTCTTT. Residues: CASTRGGSATEAFF. The chain carries TRBV12-3 or TRBV12-4 and TRBJ1-1; D is perhaps TRBD1 (5 bases). This CDR3 comprises 14 residues. V lost 7 bases to trimming and J lost 4 bases, with 16 bases between them.

This clonotype came up many times. The chain has TRBV2 and TRBJ2-3, with 8 bases aligning to TRBD2. This CDR3 contains 18 residues. Germline V gene sequence: CDR1 SNHLY, CDR2 FYNNEI. J was trimmed by 4 bases and V by 4 bases; bases with no gene match: 16. The CDR3 region has the DNA TGTGCCAGCAGTGCCAGGGGAACACTAGCGGAGAGGTCAGATACGCAGTATTTT. This encodes CASSARGTLAERSDTQYF.

This sequence joins TRBV19 and TRBJ1-2; D is uncertain. Germline CDR1 reads LNHDA; CDR2 reads SQIVND (reference sequence). Trimming pared 11 bases from V and 3 bases from J, leaving 16 bases between. This CDR3 has 13 amino acids. The CDR3, as DNA: TGTGCCGGTAAGTCAAGAGAGGACTATGGCTACACCTTC. It codes for CAGKSREDYGYTF.

This chain joins TRBV29-1 and TRBJ1-1; no firm D call. The germline CDR1 and CDR2 sequences are SQVTM and ANQGSEA. Deletions cut 8 bases from V and 4 bases from J, with 17 bases between. CDR3 size: 13 residues. The CDR3 region has the DNA TGCAGCATCAGAAGGGCCGGCAGCACTGAAGCTTTCTTT. Amino acid sequence: CSIRRAGSTEAFF.

CDR3 DNA sequence: TGTGCCAGCAGCTGGGGGGGACAGATCACAGATACGCAGTATTTT. As protein: CASSWGGQITDTQYF. The rearrangement joins TRBV7-9 to TRBJ2-3; D tentatively reads TRBD1 or TRBD2 (7 bases each). CDR3 size: 15 residues. Germline CDR1 reads SEHNR; CDR2 reads FQNEAQ (reference sequence). The V and J ends lost 4 bases and 2 bases respectively, with 13 bases between them.

This clonotype has ten or more counts. V and J are TRBV30 and TRBJ2-1; 13 nucleotides line up with TRBD2. The CDR3 is 14 amino acids. Trimming removed 4 bases from V and 7 bases from J; junction bases left unmatched: 4. Germline CDR1 is GTSNPN and CDR2 is SVGIG (reference sequence). The CDR3 sequence is CAWKGTSGANEQFF. DNA for the CDR3: TGTGCCTGGAAGGGGACTAGCGGGGCAAATGAGCAGTTCTTC.

This clonotype was counted at least ten times. The chain uses TRBV11-1 and TRBJ1-1; 10 bases fit TRBD1. This CDR3 spans 13 amino acids. The V and J ends lost 4 bases and 11 bases, in that order; junction bases with no gene match: 7. The germline gives CDR1 SGHAT, CDR2 FQDESV (reference sequence). The CDR3 nucleotides are TGTGCCAGCAGCTCACAGACAGGGGGCTTGGCTTTCTTT. It translates to CASSSQTGGLAFF.

This rearrangement joins TRBV27 to TRBJ2-7; D not resolved. The germline V and J ends were trimmed by 6 bases and 4 bases, with 16 bases remaining between them. CDR3 length: 14 amino acids. Germline-derived CDR1 and CDR2 are MNHEY and SMNVEV (reference sequence). The CDR3: CASSPMGSGYEQYF. The CDR3 bases are TGTGCCAGCAGCCCCATGGGGTCTGGGTACGAGCAGTACTTC.

This clonotype was seen many times. V gene TRBV4-3 combines with J gene TRBJ1-1; D gene unclear. The CDR3 is 13 residues long. The V end was cut by 4 bases, the J end by 5 bases, with 11 bases between. Germline assignment: CDR1 LGHNA and CDR2 YSLEER. CDR3 coding DNA: TGCGCCAGCAGCCCCCGGGCCGCAACTGAAGCTTTCTTT. Translating it yields CASSPRAATEAFF.

The table lists this clonotype with many counts. The chain combines TRBV12-3 or TRBV12-4 with TRBJ1-2; D is possibly TRBD1 (6 bases). The ends were cut back, 6 bases at V and 6 bases at J, with 17 bases in the middle. This CDR3 has 14 residues. The CDR3 reads CASSPDSIINGYTF. In nucleotides, the CDR3 is TGTGCCAGCAGCCCGGACAGTATTATCAATGGCTACACCTTC.

J is TRBJ2-7 and V is TRBV13; D may correspond to TRBD1 or TRBD2 (6 bases each). The CDR3 is made up of 15 amino acids. Trimming left V 5 bases short and J 4 bases short, with 18 bases between. The germline CDR1 and CDR2 sequences are PRHDT and FYEKMQ (reference sequence). CDR3 DNA sequence: TGTGCCAGCAGCCAAGTTTATACAGGGAGGTACGAGCAGTACTTC. Translation: CASSQVYTGRYEQYF. Full variable domain (remainder filled in from reference TRBV13 and TRBJ2-7): AAGVIQSPRHLIKEKRETATLKCYPIPRHDTVYWYQQGPGQDPQFLISFYEKMQSDKGSIPDRFSAQQFSDYHSELNMSSLELGDSALYFCASSQVYTGRYEQYFGPGTRLTVT.

This clonotype was detected ten times or more. This chain joins TRBV2 and TRBJ2-4, with a possible D match to TRBD2 (6 bases). The CDR3 covers 17 residues. Trimming stripped 1 base from V and 0 bases from J, with 13 bases between. Germline V CDR1 and CDR2: SNHLY, FYNNEI. CDR3 amino acids: CASSEGRDLLAKNIQYF. The CDR3 nucleotides read TGTGCCAGCAGTGAAGGGAGGGACCTCTTAGCCAAAAACATTCAGTACTTC.

The J gene is TRBJ2-5, the V gene TRBV6-5; 10 nucleotides match TRBD1. The germline V gene has CDR1 MNHEY and CDR2 SVGAGI. The CDR3 length is 17 residues. With V trimmed by 2 bases and J by 2 bases, 8 bases remained unmatched. This chain's CDR3 is CASSYLGQGFSQETQYF. The CDR3 DNA reads as TGTGCCAGCAGTTACCTGGGACAGGGGTTTTCTCAAGAGACCCAGTACTTC.

In its sample, this clonotype was seen many times. The chain uses TRBV27 and TRBJ2-7, with no clear D. This CDR3 is built from 12 residues. With 4 bases removed from V and 5 bases from J, the gap between germline ends came to 9 bases. Germline CDR1 reads MNHEY; CDR2 reads SMNVEV (reference sequence). The CDR3 sequence: CASSSRANEQYF. CDR3 coding DNA: TGTGCCAGCAGTTCCCGGGCGAACGAGCAGTACTTC.

About this clonotype itself: A much larger clone is a single base away; this may be a read error. The chain recombines TRBV28 with TRBJ2-7; D is possibly TRBD1 (5 bases). This CDR3 has 13 residues. The V gene's germline CDR1 is MDHEN and CDR2 SYDVKM. This CDR3 is CASSLDTAYEQHF. CDR3 in DNA: TGTGCCAGCAGTTTGGACACCGCCTACGAGCAGCACTTC. The full variable domain, rest sourced from reference TRBV28 and TRBJ2-7, is DVKVTQSSRYLVKRTGEKVFLECVQDMDHENMFWYRQDPGLGLRLIYFSYDVKMKEKGDIPEGYSVSREKKERFSLILESASTNQTSMYLCASSLDTAYEQHFGPGTRLTVT.

This clonotype was recorded at least ten times. The rearrangement links TRBV27 to TRBJ2-1, with unresolved D. V was clipped by 6 bases and J by 6 bases, with 12 bases between them. The length of the CDR3 is 13 residues. Per germline, CDR1 MNHEY and CDR2 SMNVEV (reference sequence). CDR3 sequence (DNA): TGTGCCAGCAGACAGCCCTATATCAATGAGCAGTTCTTC. It translates to CASRQPYINEQFF.

This clonotype came up many times. The chain uses TRBV11-2 and TRBJ1-6; D not resolved. V shed 5 bases and J shed 11 bases, with 16 bases lying between them. In germline, CDR1 is SGHAT, CDR2 FQNNGV. CDR3 length: 14 residues. CDR3 in amino acids: CASSLKWLPTPLHF. The DNA of the CDR3 is TGTGCCAGCAGCCTAAAGTGGCTGCCGACACCCCTCCACTTT.

This clonotype was seen ten or more times. The V gene is TRBV3-1, the J gene TRBJ1-1; D may be TRBD1 (5 bases). V lost 3 bases to trimming and J lost 4 bases, with 15 bases between them. Per the germline V gene, CDR1 is LGHDT and CDR2 is YNNKEL (reference sequence). This CDR3 region has 15 residues. In DNA, the CDR3 is TGTGCCAGCAGCCACTACGGGGGTTCGGGCACTGAAGCTTTCTTT. This gives the protein CASSHYGGSGTEAFF.

This clonotype has a handful of counts. The chain recombines TRBV18 with TRBJ2-1; TRBD2 aligns across 9 bases. The J segment lost 6 bases and the V segment lost 0 bases, leaving 0 bases of the junction unmatched. There are 14 residues in the CDR3. The germline CDR1 and CDR2 sequences are KGHSH and LQKENI. The chain's CDR3 is CASSPPSGSNEQFF. CDR3 DNA: TGTGCCAGCTCACCACCTAGCGGGAGCAATGAGCAGTTCTTC.

This clonotype was recorded at least ten times. The CDR3 nucleotides are TGTGCCAGCAGTGAAGCCCCAGATCAGCCCCAGCATTTT. It yields the protein CASSEAPDQPQHF. J is TRBJ1-5 and V is TRBV2, with no clear D. The CDR3 consists of 13 residues. V was shortened by 0 bases and J by 5 bases, with 5 bases between the two germline ends. Germline assignment: CDR1 SNHLY and CDR2 FYNNEI.

In this sample, this clonotype turned up a few times. The gene calls are TRBV11-2 and TRBJ2-2; possibly TRBD2 for D (5 bases). Germline V gene sequence: CDR1 SGHAT, CDR2 FQNNGV. Trimming left V 4 bases short and J 4 bases short, with 16 bases between. This CDR3 region has 16 residues. The chain's CDR3 is CASSSPFKRITGELFF. The CDR3 DNA follows: TGTGCCAGCAGCTCCCCTTTTAAGCGGATCACCGGGGAGCTGTTTTTT.

This clonotype was recorded at least ten times. This chain uses TRBV6-1 with TRBJ2-7; D might be TRBD1 (6 bases). The V and J ends lost 2 bases and 1 base respectively, with 12 bases between them. The CDR3 consists of 15 residues. Germline V lookup: CDR1 MNHNS, CDR2 SASEGT. The DNA for the CDR3 is TGTGCCAGCAGTGAACATGGGGGCAGGTCCTACGAGCAGTACTTC. It specifies CASSEHGGRSYEQYF.

This clonotype has at least ten counts. The chain joins TRBV6-1 to TRBJ1-5; D is unclear. In germline, CDR1 is MNHNS, CDR2 SASEGT. Trimming took off 4 bases at V and 3 bases at J, with 16 bases between the two ends. This CDR3 has 16 residues. The CDR3 DNA is TGTGCCAGCAGTGCCGACCGCGGCAGGACCAATCAGCCCCAGCATTTT. As protein: CASSADRGRTNQPQHF.

This clonotype was counted ten times or more. The chain has TRBV2 and TRBJ1-1; the D gene is possibly TRBD1 (6 bases). This CDR3 is built from 15 residues. Germline V CDR1 and CDR2: SNHLY, FYNNEI. Between the trimmed V and J ends, which lost 0 bases and 1 base, there was a span of 9 bases. This CDR3 reads CASSEADSPNTEAFF. For the CDR3, the DNA is TGTGCCAGCAGTGAAGCGGACAGTCCGAACACTGAAGCTTTCTTT.

As for this clonotype: Being one base from a much bigger clone, this may be a read error. The V and J genes are TRBV7-2 and TRBJ2-3; D is ambiguous. Germline V lookup: CDR1 SGHTA, CDR2 FQGNSA. This CDR3 spans 11 amino acids. The CDR3 protein is CVSSWANTQYF. The CDR3 coding sequence is TGTGTCAGCAGCTGGGCTAATACGCAGTATTTT.

The sample holds many counts of this clonotype. The V call is TRBV3-2, the J call TRBJ1-3; TRBD1 is the table's D call, not checked against the DNA. TRBV3-2 is a pseudogene. The CDR3 contains 15 residues. The DNA of the CDR3 is TGTGCCAGCATCCCCAGGCGCTACTCTGGAAACACCATATATTTT. It codes for CASIPRRYSGNTIYF.

This clonotype was counted only a few times. V is TRBV14 and J is TRBJ2-7; 13 nucleotides align to TRBD2. CDR3 length: 15 residues. Germline V gene lookup returns CDR1 SGHDN and CDR2 FVKESK. Trimming cost V 4 bases and J 6 bases; bases outside gene matches: 6. The CDR3 region has the DNA TGTGCCAGCAGCCCTAGACTAGCGGGAGGTCGCGAGCAGTACTTC. Translated: CASSPRLAGGREQYF.

The chain has TRBV20-1 and TRBJ2-7; possible D gene TRBD1, 7 bases. The germline V and J ends were trimmed by 1 base and 4 bases, with 23 bases remaining between them. The germline V gene encodes CDR1 DFQATT and CDR2 SNEGSKA (reference sequence). The CDR3 extends over 17 amino acids. CDR3 amino acids: CSARVEGRGRLRYEQYF. In DNA, the CDR3 is TGCAGTGCTAGAGTTGAGGGCAGGGGGAGGTTAAGGTACGAGCAGTACTTC.

The chain recombines TRBV6-5 with TRBJ1-1, with D possibly matching TRBD1 (5 bases). There are 14 residues in the CDR3. Germline V lookup: CDR1 MNHEY, CDR2 SVGAGI. V was cut by 0 bases and J by 3 bases, with 8 bases left in between. The CDR3 nucleotides read TGTGCCAGCAGTTACTCGGTGGGGGACACTGAAGCTTTCTTT. Residues: CASSYSVGDTEAFF.

V gene TRBV7-8 combines with J gene TRBJ1-4; TRBD1 aligns across 8 bases. CDR1 SGHVS and CDR2 FQNEAQ come from the germline V gene. The V gene end was trimmed by 4 bases and the J gene end by 2 bases; junction bases not matched to a gene: 3. The CDR3 runs to 15 residues. The CDR3 DNA reads TGTGCCAGCAGCTGTAGGACAGGGACTAATGAAAAACTGTTTTTT. This translates into CASSCRTGTNEKLFF. The variable domain in full, with the rest retrieved from reference TRBV7-8 and TRBJ1-4, is GAGVSQSPRYKVAKRGQDVALRCDPISGHVSLFWYQQALGQGPEFLTYFQNEAQLDKSGLPSDRFFAERPEGSVSTLKIQRTQQEDSAVYLCASSCRTGTNEKLFFGSGTQLSVL.

The rearrangement joins TRBV7-3 to TRBJ2-1; 13 nucleotides align to TRBD2. V lost 4 bases and J lost 1; bases outside the gene matches: 7. The CDR3 runs to 18 residues. The germline gives CDR1 SGHTA, CDR2 FQGTGA. CDR3 protein: CASSWTSGRGRSYNEQFF. The CDR3 DNA sequence: TGTGCCAGCAGCTGGACTAGCGGGAGAGGGAGGTCCTACAATGAGCAGTTCTTC. Together with reference TRBV7-3 and TRBJ2-1, the CDR3 gives the full variable domain: GAGVSQTPSNKVTEKGKYVELRCDPISGHTALYWYRQSLGQGPEFLIYFQGTGAADDSGLPNDRFFAVRPEGSVSTLKIQRTERGDSAVYLCASSWTSGRGRSYNEQFFGPGTRLTVL.